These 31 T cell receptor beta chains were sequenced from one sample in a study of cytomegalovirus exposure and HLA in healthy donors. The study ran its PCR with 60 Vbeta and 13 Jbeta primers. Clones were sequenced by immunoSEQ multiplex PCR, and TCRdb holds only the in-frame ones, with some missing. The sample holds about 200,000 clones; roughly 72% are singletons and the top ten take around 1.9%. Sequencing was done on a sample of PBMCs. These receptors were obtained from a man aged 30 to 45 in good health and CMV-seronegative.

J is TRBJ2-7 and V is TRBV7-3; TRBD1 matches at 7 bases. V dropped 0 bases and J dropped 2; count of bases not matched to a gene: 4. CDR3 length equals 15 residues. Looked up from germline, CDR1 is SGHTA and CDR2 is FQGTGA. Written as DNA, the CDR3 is TGTGCCAGCAGCTTAACCTCGCAGGGGGCCTACGAGCAGTACTTC. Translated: CASSLTSQGAYEQYF. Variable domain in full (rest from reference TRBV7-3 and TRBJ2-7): GAGVSQTPSNKVTEKGKYVELRCDPISGHTALYWYRQSLGQGPEFLIYFQGTGAADDSGLPNDRFFAVRPEGSVSTLKIQRTERGDSAVYLCASSLTSQGAYEQYFGPGTRLTVT.

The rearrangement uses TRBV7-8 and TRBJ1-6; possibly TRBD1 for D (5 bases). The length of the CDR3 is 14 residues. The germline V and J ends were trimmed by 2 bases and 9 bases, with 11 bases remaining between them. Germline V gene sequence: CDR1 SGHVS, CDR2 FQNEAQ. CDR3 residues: CASSLFQGGSPLHF. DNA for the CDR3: TGTGCCAGCAGCTTATTTCAGGGAGGTTCACCCCTCCACTTT. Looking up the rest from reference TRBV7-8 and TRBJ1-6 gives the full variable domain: GAGVSQSPRYKVAKRGQDVALRCDPISGHVSLFWYQQALGQGPEFLTYFQNEAQLDKSGLPSDRFFAERPEGSVSTLKIQRTQQEDSAVYLCASSLFQGGSPLHFGNGTRLTVT.

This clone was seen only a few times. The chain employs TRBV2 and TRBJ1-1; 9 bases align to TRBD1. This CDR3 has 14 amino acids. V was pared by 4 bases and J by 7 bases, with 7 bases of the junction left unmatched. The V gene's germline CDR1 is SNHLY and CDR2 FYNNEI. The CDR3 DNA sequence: TGTGCCAGCAGTGTCTTACAGGGGGCGAATGAAGCTTTCTTT. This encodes CASSVLQGANEAFF.

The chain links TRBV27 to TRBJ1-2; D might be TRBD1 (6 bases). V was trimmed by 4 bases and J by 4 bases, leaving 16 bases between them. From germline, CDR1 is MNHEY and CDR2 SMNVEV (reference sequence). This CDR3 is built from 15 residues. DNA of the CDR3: TGTGCCAGCAGTTCTTCCCCGGGACACCTCTATGGCTACACCTTC. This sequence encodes CASSSSPGHLYGYTF.

In DNA, the CDR3 is TGTGCCAGCAGTCCGGACTGGGCGACTGAAGCTTTCTTT. Protein product: CASSPDWATEAFF. The rearrangement joins TRBV27 to TRBJ1-1, with unresolved D. V lost 5 bases and J 5 bases, leaving 12 bases between the germline ends. The CDR3 runs 13 residues. Germline-derived CDR1 and CDR2 are MNHEY and SMNVEV (reference sequence).

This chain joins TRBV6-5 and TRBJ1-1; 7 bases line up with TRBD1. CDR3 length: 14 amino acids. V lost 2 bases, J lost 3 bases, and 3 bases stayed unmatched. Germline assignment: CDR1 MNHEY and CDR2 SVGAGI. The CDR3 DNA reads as TGTGCCAGCAGTTACCGGACAGGCGACACTGAAGCTTTCTTT. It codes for CASSYRTGDTEAFF.

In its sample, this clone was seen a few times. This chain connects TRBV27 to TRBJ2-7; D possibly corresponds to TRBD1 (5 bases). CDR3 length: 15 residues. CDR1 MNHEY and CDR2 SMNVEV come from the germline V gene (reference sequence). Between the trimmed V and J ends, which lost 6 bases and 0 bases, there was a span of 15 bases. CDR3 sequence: CASRKTGLNSYEQYF. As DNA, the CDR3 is TGTGCCAGCAGGAAAACAGGCCTCAACTCCTACGAGCAGTACTTC.

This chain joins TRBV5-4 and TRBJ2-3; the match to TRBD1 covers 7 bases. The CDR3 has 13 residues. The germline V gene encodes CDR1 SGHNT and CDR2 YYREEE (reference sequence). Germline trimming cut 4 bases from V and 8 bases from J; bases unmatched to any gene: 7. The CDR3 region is CASSVNRGPTQYF. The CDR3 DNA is TGTGCCAGCAGCGTGAACAGGGGACCTACGCAGTATTTT.

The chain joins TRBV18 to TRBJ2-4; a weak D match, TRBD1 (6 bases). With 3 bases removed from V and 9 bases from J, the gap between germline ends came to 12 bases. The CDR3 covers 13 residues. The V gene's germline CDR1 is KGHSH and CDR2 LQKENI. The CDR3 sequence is CASSPEQGGIQYF. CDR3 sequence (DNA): TGTGCCAGCTCACCCGAACAGGGTGGCATTCAGTACTTC.

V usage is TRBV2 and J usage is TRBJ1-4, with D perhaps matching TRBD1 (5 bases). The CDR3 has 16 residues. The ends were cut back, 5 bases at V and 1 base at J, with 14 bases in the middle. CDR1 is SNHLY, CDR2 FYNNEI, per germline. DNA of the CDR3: TGTGCCAGCAGTACCGGACTCGGGGGAACTAATGAAAAACTGTTTTTT. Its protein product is CASSTGLGGTNEKLFF.

The CDR3 is CASSRSAGTYEQYF. The CDR3 DNA sequence: TGTGCCAGCAGCCGGTCGGCAGGGACCTACGAGCAGTACTTC. V gene TRBV7-9 combines with J gene TRBJ2-7, with D possibly being TRBD1 (5 bases). The CDR3 loop spans 14 amino acids. The germline CDR1 and CDR2 sequences are SEHNR and FQNEAQ (reference sequence). V was pared by 5 bases and J by 2 bases, with 13 bases between.

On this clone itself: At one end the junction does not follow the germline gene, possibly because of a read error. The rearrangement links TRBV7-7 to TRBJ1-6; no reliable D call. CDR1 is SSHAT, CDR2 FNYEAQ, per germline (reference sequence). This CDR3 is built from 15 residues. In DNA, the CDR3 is TGTGCTAGCAGCTCCGATCACATCTATAATTCACCCCTCCACTTT. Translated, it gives CASSSDHIYNSPLHF.

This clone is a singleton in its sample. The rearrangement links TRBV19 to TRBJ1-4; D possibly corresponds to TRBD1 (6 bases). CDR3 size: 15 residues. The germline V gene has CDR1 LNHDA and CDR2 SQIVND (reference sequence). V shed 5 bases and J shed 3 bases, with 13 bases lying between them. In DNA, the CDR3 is TGTGCCAGTAGTTCCGGACAGTTTGCTAATGAAAAACTGTTTTTT. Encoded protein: CASSSGQFANEKLFF.

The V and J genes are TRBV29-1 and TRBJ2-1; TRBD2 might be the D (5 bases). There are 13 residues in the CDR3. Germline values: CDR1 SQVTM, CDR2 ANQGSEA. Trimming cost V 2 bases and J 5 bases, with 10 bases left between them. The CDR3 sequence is CSVELQEDNEQFF. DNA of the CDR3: TGCAGCGTTGAACTGCAGGAGGACAATGAGCAGTTCTTC.

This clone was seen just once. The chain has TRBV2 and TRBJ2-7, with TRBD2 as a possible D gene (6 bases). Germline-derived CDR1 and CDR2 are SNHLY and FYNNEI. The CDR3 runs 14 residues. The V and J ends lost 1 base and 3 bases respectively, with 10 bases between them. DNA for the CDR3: TGTGCCAGCAGTGAAGGGAGGGTCCTCTACGAGCAGTACTTC. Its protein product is CASSEGRVLYEQYF.

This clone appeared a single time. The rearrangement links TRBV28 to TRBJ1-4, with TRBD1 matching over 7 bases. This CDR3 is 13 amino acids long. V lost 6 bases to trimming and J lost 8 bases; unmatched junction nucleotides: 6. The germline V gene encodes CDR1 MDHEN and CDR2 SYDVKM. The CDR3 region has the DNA TGTGCCAGCAGACAGGGGTCGGAAGAAAAACTGTTTTTT. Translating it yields CASRQGSEEKLFF.

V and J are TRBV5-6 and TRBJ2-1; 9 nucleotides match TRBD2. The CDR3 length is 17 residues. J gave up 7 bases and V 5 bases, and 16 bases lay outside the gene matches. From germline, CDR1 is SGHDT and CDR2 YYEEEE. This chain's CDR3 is CASSPNFRSGRINEQFF. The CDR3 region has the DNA TGTGCCAGCAGTCCAAACTTTCGCAGCGGGAGGATAAATGAGCAGTTCTTC. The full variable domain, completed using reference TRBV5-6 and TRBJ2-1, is DAGVTQSPTHLIKTRGQQVTLRCSPKSGHDTVSWYQQALGQGPQFIFQYYEEEERQRGNFPDRFSGHQFPNYSSELNVNALLLGDSALYLCASSPNFRSGRINEQFFGPGTRLTVL.

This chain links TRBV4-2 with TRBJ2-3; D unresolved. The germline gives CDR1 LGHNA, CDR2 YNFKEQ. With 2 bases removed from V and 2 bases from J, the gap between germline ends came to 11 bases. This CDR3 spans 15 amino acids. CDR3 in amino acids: CASSQFTAYTDTQYF. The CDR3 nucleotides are TGTGCCAGCAGCCAATTTACAGCTTACACAGATACGCAGTATTTT.

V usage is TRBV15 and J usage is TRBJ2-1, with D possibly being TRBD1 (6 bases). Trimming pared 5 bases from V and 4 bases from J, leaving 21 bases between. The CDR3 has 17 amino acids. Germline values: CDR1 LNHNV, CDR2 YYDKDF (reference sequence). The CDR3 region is CATSGRTGHGRYNEQFF. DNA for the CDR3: TGTGCCACCAGCGGCCGCACGGGACACGGTCGTTACAATGAGCAGTTCTTC.

The CDR3: CASLKQGYGYTF. The CDR3 DNA follows: TGTGCCAGCCTTAAACAGGGATATGGCTACACCTTC. V is TRBV27 and J is TRBJ1-2; a possible D gene is TRBD1 (6 bases). This CDR3 spans 12 amino acids. V lost 8 bases, J lost 5 bases, and 12 bases lay in between. Germline values: CDR1 MNHEY, CDR2 SMNVEV (reference sequence).

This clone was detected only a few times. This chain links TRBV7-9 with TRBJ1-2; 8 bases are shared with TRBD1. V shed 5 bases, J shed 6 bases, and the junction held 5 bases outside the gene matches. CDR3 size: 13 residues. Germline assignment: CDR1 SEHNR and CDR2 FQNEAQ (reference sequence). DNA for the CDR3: TGTGCCAGCAGCCCTTGGACAGGGAATGGCTACACCTTC. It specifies CASSPWTGNGYTF. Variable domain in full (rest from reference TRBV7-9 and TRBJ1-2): DTGVSQNPRHKITKRGQNVTFRCDPISEHNRLYWYRQTLGQGPEFLTYFQNEAQLEKSRLLSDRFSAERPKGSFSTLEIQRTEQGDSAMYLCASSPWTGNGYTFGSGTRLTVV.

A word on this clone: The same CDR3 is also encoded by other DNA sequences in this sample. This chain's CDR3 is CASLGQGYEQYF. The CDR3 nucleotides are TGTGCCAGCTTAGGGCAGGGCTACGAGCAGTACTTC. V is TRBV2 and J is TRBJ2-7, with D possibly being TRBD1 (5 bases). The germline CDR1 and CDR2 sequences are SNHLY and FYNNEI. V lost 8 bases to trimming and J lost 3 bases, with 11 bases between them. The CDR3 has 12 amino acids.

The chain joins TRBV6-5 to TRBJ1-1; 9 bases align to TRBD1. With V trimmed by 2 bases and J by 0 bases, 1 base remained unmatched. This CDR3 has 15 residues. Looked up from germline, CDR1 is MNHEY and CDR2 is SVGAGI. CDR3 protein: CASSYRTGVNTEAFF. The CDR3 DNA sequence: TGTGCCAGCAGTTACCGGACAGGGGTGAACACTGAAGCTTTCTTT.

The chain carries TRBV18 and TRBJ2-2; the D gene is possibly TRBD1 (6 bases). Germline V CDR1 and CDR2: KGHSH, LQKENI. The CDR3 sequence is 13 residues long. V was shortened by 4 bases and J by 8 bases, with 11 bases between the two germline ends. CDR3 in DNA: TGTGCCAGCTCACAAACGACAGGAGGGGAGCTGTTTTTT. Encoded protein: CASSQTTGGELFF. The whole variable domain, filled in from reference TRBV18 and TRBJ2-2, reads NAGVMQNPRHLVRRRGQEARLRCSPMKGHSHVYWYRQLPEEGLKFMVYLQKENIIDESGMPKERFSAEFPKEGPSILRIQQVVRGDSAAYFCASSQTTGGELFFGEGSRLTVL.

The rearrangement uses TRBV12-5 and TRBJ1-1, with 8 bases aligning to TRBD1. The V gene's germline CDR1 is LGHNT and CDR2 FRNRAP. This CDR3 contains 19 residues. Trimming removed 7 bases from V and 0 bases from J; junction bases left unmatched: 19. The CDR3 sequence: CASAIVGGRGLMVNTEAFF. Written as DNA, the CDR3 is TGTGCTAGTGCAATCGTAGGTGGCAGGGGGCTTATGGTGAACACTGAAGCTTTCTTT.

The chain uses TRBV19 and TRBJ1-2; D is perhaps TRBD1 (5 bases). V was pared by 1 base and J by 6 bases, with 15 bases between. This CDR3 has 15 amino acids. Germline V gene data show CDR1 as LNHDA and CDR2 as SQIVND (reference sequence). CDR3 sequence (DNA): TGTGCCAGTAGTATAGGGGGATGGCAGGGTGATGGCTACACCTTC. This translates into CASSIGGWQGDGYTF. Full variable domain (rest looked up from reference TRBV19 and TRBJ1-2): DGGITQSPKYLFRKEGQNVTLSCEQNLNHDAMYWYRQDPGQGLRLIYYSQIVNDFQKGDIAEGYSVSREKKESFPLTVTSAQKNPTAFYLCASSIGGWQGDGYTFGSGTRLTVV.

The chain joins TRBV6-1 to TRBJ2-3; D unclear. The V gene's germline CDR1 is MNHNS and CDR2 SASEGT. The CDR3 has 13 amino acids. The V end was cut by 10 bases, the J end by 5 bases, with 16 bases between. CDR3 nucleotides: TGTGCCACTTCAGCGAGTCTAGGAGATACGCAGTATTTT. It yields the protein CATSASLGDTQYF.

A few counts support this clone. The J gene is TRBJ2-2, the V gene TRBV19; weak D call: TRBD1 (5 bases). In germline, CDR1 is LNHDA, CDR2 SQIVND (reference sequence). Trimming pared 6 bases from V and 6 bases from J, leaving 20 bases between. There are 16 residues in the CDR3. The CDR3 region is CASRPADNLDAGELFF. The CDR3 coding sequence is TGTGCCAGTAGGCCGGCGGACAATCTGGATGCCGGGGAGCTGTTTTTT.

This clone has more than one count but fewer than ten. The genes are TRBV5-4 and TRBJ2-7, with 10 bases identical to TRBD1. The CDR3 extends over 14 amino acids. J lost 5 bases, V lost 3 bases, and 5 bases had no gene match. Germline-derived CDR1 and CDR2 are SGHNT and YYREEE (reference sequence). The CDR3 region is CASSSTGGEDEQYF. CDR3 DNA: TGTGCCAGCAGCTCGACAGGGGGCGAGGACGAGCAGTACTTC.

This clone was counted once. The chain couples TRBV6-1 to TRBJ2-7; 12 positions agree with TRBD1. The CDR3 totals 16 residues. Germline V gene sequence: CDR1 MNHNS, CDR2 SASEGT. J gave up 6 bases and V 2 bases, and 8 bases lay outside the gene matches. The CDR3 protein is CASSEYAGTGGTEQYF. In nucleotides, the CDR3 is TGTGCCAGCAGTGAATATGCGGGGACAGGGGGCACCGAGCAGTACTTC.

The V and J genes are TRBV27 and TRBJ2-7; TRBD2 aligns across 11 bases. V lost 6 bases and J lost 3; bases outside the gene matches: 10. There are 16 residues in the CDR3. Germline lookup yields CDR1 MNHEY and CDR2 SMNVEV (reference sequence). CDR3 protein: CASSSSLAGGIYEQYF. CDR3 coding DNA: TGTGCCAGCAGCTCATCCTTAGCGGGAGGGATCTACGAGCAGTACTTC.